This is a list of T cell receptor beta chains from one sample in a study of T cell responses to AZD1222 COVID-19 vaccine. The assay was immunoSEQ multiplex PCR, and TCRdb's table has in-frame clones only and misses some. The sample includes some 150,000 clones, about 90% of them seen just once. Material: peripheral blood, obtained on day 0 of MenACWY control vaccination. The source of these receptors is an adult in good health. The CDR3 runs from the conserved cysteine through the conserved F or W. A D gene is named only where the DNA matches it firmly. Size is omitted from some rows. Given values are once, few, many or a class for expanded clones.

size	D	V	J	DNA	CDR3
.	.	TRBV7-2	TRBJ1-2	TGTGCCAGCACCCAGGGATATGGCTACACCTTC	CASTQGYGYTF
.	.	TRBV5-1	TRBJ1-5	TGCGCCAGCAGCTTCTCTGCCGATCAGCCCCAGCATTTT	CASSFSADQPQHF
.	.	TRBV7-2	TRBJ2-7	TGTGCCAGCAGCATCCGGGAGTCTTCCTACGAGCAGTACTTC	CASSIRESSYEQYF
.	TRBD1	TRBV3-1/TRBV3-2	TRBJ1-6	TGTGCCAGCAGCTATTACTCGGACAGGGAATCACCCCTCCACTTT	CASSYYSDRESPLHF
.	TRBD1	TRBV30	TRBJ1-2	TGTGCCTGGTTTAACAGGGGAGAGAACTATGGCTACACCTTC	CAWFNRGENYGYTF
.	.	TRBV18	TRBJ1-1	TGTGCCAGCTCGCTGGGAGTCCTCTCAACTGAAGCTTTCTTT	CASSLGVLSTEAFF
.	.	TRBV5-1	TRBJ1-2	TGCGCCAGCAGCTGGGACGTCTATGGCTACACCTTC	CASSWDVYGYTF
.	.	TRBV19	TRBJ1-3	TGTGCCAGTAGTCCCTCGGCTGTTCAGCCCATTGGCTCTGGAAACACCATATATTTT	CASSPSAVQPIGSGNTIYF
.	.	TRBV5-4	TRBJ1-2	TGTGCCAGCAGCTTGGGGGGAGGCTATGGCTACACCTTC	CASSLGGGYGYTF
.	.	TRBV28	TRBJ1-2	TGTGCCAGCAAACGACCCAGCGACTATGGCTACACCTTC	CASKRPSDYGYTF
.	TRBD1	TRBV24-1	TRBJ2-1	TGTGCCACCAGTGATTGGGGGACAGTCAATGAGCAGTTCTTC	CATSDWGTVNEQFF
.	.	TRBV6-5	TRBJ1-2	TGTGCCAGCAGGTGGCAGACTACAAACTATGGCTACACCTTC	CASRWQTTNYGYTF
.	.	TRBV5-1	TRBJ1-3	TGCGCCAGCAGCTTGGCCGGGCAGAGGAGCTCTGGAAACACCATATATTTT	CASSLAGQRSSGNTIYF
.	TRBD2	TRBV7-2	TRBJ2-3	TGTGCCAGCAGCACTGGACTAGCGGGGACTAGCACAGATACGCAGTATTTT	CASSTGLAGTSTDTQYF
.	TRBD1	TRBV27	TRBJ2-6	TGTGCCAGCAGTTACTCTCCTGGACAGGGGGCGTGGGGGGCCAACGTCCTGACTTTC	CASSYSPGQGAWGANVLTF
.	.	TRBV7-2	TRBJ2-7	TGTGCCAGCAGCTTAGCGATTGAGCAGTACTTC	CASSLAIEQYF
.	.	TRBV9	TRBJ1-1	TGTGCCAGCAGCCCCCAGGGGTTAAGGAACACTGAAGCTTTCTTT	CASSPQGLRNTEAFF
.	.	TRBV10-3	TRBJ2-7	TGTGCCATCAGTGATTCAACCTCCTACGAGCAGTACTTC	CAISDSTSYEQYF
once	.	TRBV27	TRBJ1-2	TGTGCCAGCAGTTCCGGTGGGGGGCATAACTATGGCTACACCTTC	CASSSGGGHNYGYTF
once	.	TRBV19	TRBJ2-7	TGTGCCAGTAGTATCATCTGGACAGTCGTGTCCTACGAGCAGTACTTC	CASSIIWTVVSYEQYF
.	TRBD1	TRBV6-2/TRBV6-3	TRBJ1-2	TGTGCCAGCAGTTACCCCGGACAGGTTCAAGCTAACTATGGCTACACCTTC	CASSYPGQVQANYGYTF
.	TRBD2	TRBV6-4	TRBJ2-1	TGTGCCAGCTCCTCGTTAGCGGGAGGGTACAATGAGCAGTTCTTC	CASSSLAGGYNEQFF
.	.	TRBV19	TRBJ1-5	TGTGCCAGTAGGACCCCGGGCCCGAGCAATCAGCCCCAGCATTTT	CASRTPGPSNQPQHF
.	.	TRBV7-2	TRBJ1-2	TGTGCCAGCAGCTTAGAACCGATGCGGCATGACGGCTACACCTTC	CASSLEPMRHDGYTF
.	TRBD2	TRBV18	TRBJ2-7	TGTGCCAGCTCACCATCGGGGGGTTCGGGCCACGAGCAGTACTTC	CASSPSGGSGHEQYF
.	.	TRBV2	TRBJ2-1	TGTGCCAGCGTTATCCCAGCGGAGATCCCTAGGGGTGAGCAGTTCTTC	CASVIPAEIPRGEQFF
.	TRBD1	TRBV6-5	TRBJ1-3	TGTGCCAGCAGCCCAGACAGGGGCTCTGGAAACACCATATATTTT	CASSPDRGSGNTIYF
.	TRBD1	TRBV24-1	TRBJ1-6	TGTGCCACCAGTGATACAGGGGGGTCACCCCTCCACTTT	CATSDTGGSPLHF
.	.	TRBV3-1/TRBV3-2	TRBJ1-5	TGTGCCAGCAGCCAAGTGGGGGGCTCCAATCAGCCCCAGCATTTT	CASSQVGGSNQPQHF
.	.	TRBV5-4	TRBJ2-7	TGTGCCAGCAGCTTGGGACCTCACGGGTACGAGCAGTACTTC	CASSLGPHGYEQYF
.	.	TRBV27	TRBJ1-3	TGTGCCAGCGCCGCGTTCAACTCTGGAAACACCATATATTTT	CASAAFNSGNTIYF
.	.	TRBV9	TRBJ1-3	TGTGCCAGCAGCACTTCAGGGACCATATATTTT	CASSTSGTIYF
.	.	TRBV11-3	TRBJ1-1	TGTGCCAGCAGCGCCAGAGAGTATAGGGGAAGAACTGAAGCTTTCTTT	CASSAREYRGRTEAFF
once	.	TRBV7-9	TRBJ2-2	TGTGCCAGCAGCTTAAGTTCCAACACCGGGGAGCTGTTTTTT	CASSLSSNTGELFF
.	.	TRBV14	TRBJ1-2	TGTGCCAGCAGCCCCCGATCACGGGGTGGGGGACACTATGGCTACACCTTC	CASSPRSRGGGHYGYTF
.	.	TRBV10-3	TRBJ2-1	TGTGCCATCAGTGTCGACCCCTCCCGGGCAAACGAGCAGTTCTTC	CAISVDPSRANEQFF
.	.	TRBV28	TRBJ1-6	TGTGCCAGCAGTTTAGGAGCCGGGCGCCAGGCACCCCTCCACTTT	CASSLGAGRQAPLHF
.	.	TRBV6-2/TRBV6-3	TRBJ1-5	TGTGCCAGCAGTCCGGGAGAGAGCAGGGGCAATCAGCCCCAGCATTTT	CASSPGESRGNQPQHF
.	.	TRBV30	TRBJ2-7	TGTGCCTGGAAGGTGACAGGTACCTACGAGCAGTACTTC	CAWKVTGTYEQYF
.	TRBD1	TRBV7-9	TRBJ2-7	TGTGCCAGCAGCGAACAGGGACAGGCAAGGTACTTC	CASSEQGQARYF
.	.	TRBV14	TRBJ2-7	TGTGCCAGCAGCCCAAGGAGGGGGCTAGCGGGCGGAACCAGCATCTACGAGCAGTACTTC	CASSPRRGLAGGTSIYEQYF
.	TRBD1	TRBV28	TRBJ1-1	TGTGCCAGCAAAACAGGGGGCGCGATTGAAGCTTTCTTT	CASKTGGAIEAFF
.	TRBD1	TRBV7-2	TRBJ2-4	TGTGCCAGCAGCTCACAACAGGGGGCCAAAAACATTCAGTACTTC	CASSSQQGAKNIQYF
.	.	TRBV19	TRBJ1-5	TGTGCCAGTAAGTGGCGTCAGGGAGGCAATCAGCCCCAGCATTTT	CASKWRQGGNQPQHF
.	TRBD2	TRBV3-1/TRBV3-2	TRBJ2-3	TGTGCCAGCAGCCAAGATCCGGGACTAGCGGGAGATTTGGATACGCAGTATTTT	CASSQDPGLAGDLDTQYF
.	TRBD1	TRBV11-3	TRBJ1-1	TGTGCCAGCAGCCGTGGACAGGGTTGGGCTGAAGCTTTCTTT	CASSRGQGWAEAFF
.	TRBD2	TRBV18	TRBJ2-1	TGTGCCAGCTCACCATCCTGGACTAGCGGGAGGACTTACAATGAGCAGTTCTTC	CASSPSWTSGRTYNEQFF
.	.	TRBV11-2	TRBJ2-2	TGTGCCAGCAGCTTAGTCGGGGCGAACACCGGGGAGCTGTTTTTT	CASSLVGANTGELFF
.	.	TRBV28	TRBJ2-7	TGTGCCAGCAGTTTCCTTACCTACGAGCAGTACTTC	CASSFLTYEQYF
.	.	TRBV19	TRBJ2-1	TGTGCCAGTAGTATTGGAGGGCCGTCTGAGCAGTTCTTC	CASSIGGPSEQFF